This TCR beta chain emerged from a study of graft-versus-host responses after intestinal transplantation. Turning to this clone: Its antigen is as yet unknown.

The data were produced by immunoSEQ multiplex PCR, yet TCRdb's version contains in-frame clones alone and is incomplete. This sample has tens of thousands of clones, with roughly 90% found just once. V was clipped by 3 bases and J by 4 bases, with 8 bases between them. This CDR3 contains 13 residues. CDR1 is MNHNS, CDR2 SASEGT, per germline. The specimen comprised unstimulated CD4+ T cells sorted from spleen or lymph node cells, sampled before transplant. The TCR originated in a human donor who was the organ donor for an intestinal transplant. The V and J genes are TRBV6-1 and TRBJ2-3; D possibly corresponds to TRBD2 (5 bases). CDR3 DNA: TGTGCCAGCAGTGACTCGGAGGCAGATACGCAGTATTTT. Amino acids: CASSDSEADTQYF.